Described below is a single T cell receptor beta chain sequence and its context. Its specificity is not known. The data were obtained in a study of CD4 T cells in relation to SARS-CoV-2 and coronaviruses. Profiled with immunoSEQ multiplex PCR; TCRdb holds only in-frame clones, not every one. Of about 21,000 clones in the sample, around 80% were seen once. Before the COVID-19 pandemic, during about 2010-2019, CD4+ T cells were taken from unexposed donors. After approximately 10 days of culture, CD4+ T cells were isolated. The CDR3 has 16 amino acids. Per germline, CDR1 SGHRS and CDR2 YFSETQ. With 2 bases clipped from V and 6 bases from J, the junction kept 12 bases outside the gene matches.

The V and J genes are TRBV5-1 and TRBJ2-3; 7 bases align to TRBD2. What was sequenced was CD4+ T cells from PBMCs, cultured in vitro. The sequence derives from a human donor in good health. DNA of the CDR3: TGCGCCAGCAGCTTTGCTAGCGGCCAATCGGGGGATACGCAGTATTTT. Translated, it gives CASSFASGQSGDTQYF.